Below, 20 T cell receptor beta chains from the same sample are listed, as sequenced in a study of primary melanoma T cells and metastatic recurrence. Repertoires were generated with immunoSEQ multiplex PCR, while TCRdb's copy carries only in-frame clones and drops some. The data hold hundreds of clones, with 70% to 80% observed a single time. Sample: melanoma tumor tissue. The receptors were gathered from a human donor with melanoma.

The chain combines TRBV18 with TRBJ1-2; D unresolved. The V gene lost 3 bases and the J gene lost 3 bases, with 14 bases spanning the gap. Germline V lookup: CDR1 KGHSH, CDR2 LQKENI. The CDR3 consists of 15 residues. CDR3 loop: CASSPAPGEDYGYTF. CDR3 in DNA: TGTGCCAGCTCACCTGCACCGGGTGAGGACTATGGCTACACCTTC.

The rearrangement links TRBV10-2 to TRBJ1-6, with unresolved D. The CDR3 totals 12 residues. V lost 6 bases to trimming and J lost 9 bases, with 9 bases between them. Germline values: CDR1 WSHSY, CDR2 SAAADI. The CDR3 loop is CASSRDSSPLHF. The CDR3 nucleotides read TGCGCCAGCAGCCGGGATAGTTCACCCCTCCACTTT.

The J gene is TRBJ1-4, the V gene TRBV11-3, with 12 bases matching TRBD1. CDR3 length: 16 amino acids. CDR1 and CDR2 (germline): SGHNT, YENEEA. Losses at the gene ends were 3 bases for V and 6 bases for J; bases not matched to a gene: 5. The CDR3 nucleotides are TGTGCCAGCAGCTTTGGGACAGGGGGCTACCATGAAAAACTGTTTTTT. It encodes CASSFGTGGYHEKLFF.

The CDR3 bases are TGTGCCTGGGACAGAGGTAGCAATCAGCCCCAGCATTTT. Protein: CAWDRGSNQPQHF. This sequence joins TRBV30 and TRBJ1-5; the D gene is possibly TRBD1 (5 bases). V was shortened by 5 bases and J by 0 bases, with 8 bases between the two germline ends. The germline CDR1 and CDR2 sequences are GTSNPN and SVGIG (reference sequence). The CDR3 contains 13 residues.

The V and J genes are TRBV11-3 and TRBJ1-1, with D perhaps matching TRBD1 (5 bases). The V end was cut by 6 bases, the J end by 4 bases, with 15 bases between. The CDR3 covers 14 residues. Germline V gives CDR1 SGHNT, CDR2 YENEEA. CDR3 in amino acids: CASSGRGMGTEAFF. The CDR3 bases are TGTGCCAGCAGTGGGAGGGGAATGGGCACTGAAGCTTTCTTT.

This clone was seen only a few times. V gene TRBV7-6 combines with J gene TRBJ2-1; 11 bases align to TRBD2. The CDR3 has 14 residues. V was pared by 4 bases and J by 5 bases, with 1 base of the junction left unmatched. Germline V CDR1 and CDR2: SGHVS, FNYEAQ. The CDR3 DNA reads TGTGCCAGCAGCTGGGGACTAGCGGACAATGAGCAGTTCTTC. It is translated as CASSWGLADNEQFF.

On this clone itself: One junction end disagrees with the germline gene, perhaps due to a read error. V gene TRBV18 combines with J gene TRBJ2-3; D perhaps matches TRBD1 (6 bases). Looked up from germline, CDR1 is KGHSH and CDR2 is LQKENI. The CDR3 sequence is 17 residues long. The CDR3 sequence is CASSPPRGQPSIDTQYF. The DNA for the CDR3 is TGTGCCAGCTCACCACCGCGAGGACAGCCTAGCATAGATACGCAGTATTTT.

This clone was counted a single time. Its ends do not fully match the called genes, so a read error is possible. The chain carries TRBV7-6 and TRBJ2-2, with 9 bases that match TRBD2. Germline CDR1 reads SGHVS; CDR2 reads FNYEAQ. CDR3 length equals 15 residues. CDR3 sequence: CASSLAGANTGELFF. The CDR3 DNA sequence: TGTGCCAGCAGTTTAGCGGGGGCGAACACCGGGGAGCTGTTTTTT.

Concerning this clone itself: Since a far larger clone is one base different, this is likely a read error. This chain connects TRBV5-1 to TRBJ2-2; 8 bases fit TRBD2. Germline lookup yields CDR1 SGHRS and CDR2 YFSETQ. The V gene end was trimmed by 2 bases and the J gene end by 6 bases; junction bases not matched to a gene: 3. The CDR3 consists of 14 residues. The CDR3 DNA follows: TGCGCCAGCAGCTTTAACGGGGGGGCCGGGGAGCTGTTTTTT. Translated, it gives CASSFNGGAGELFF.

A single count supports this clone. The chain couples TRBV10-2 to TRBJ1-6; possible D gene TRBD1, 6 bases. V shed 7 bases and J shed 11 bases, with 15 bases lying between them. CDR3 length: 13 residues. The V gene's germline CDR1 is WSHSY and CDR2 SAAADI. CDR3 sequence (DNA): TGCGCCAGCAAGACAGGAACAGCGGCACCCCTCCACTTT. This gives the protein CASKTGTAAPLHF.

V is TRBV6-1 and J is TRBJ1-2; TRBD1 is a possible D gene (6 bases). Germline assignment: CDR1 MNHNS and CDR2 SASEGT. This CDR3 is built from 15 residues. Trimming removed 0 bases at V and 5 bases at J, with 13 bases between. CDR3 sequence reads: CASSEAGGRRYGYTF. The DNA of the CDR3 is TGTGCCAGCAGTGAAGCGGGGGGGCGTAGGTATGGCTACACCTTC.

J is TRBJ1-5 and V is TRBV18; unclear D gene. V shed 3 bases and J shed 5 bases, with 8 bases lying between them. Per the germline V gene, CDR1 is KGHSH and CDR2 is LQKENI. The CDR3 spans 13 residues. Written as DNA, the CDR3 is TGTGCCAGCTCACCGGCCGGGCATCAGCCCCAGCATTTT. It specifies CASSPAGHQPQHF.

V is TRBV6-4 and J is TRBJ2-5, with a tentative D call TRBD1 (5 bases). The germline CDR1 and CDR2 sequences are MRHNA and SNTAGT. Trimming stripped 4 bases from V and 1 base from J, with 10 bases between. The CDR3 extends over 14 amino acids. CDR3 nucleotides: TGTGCCAGCAGTGCAGGACACCTCCAAGAGACCCAGTACTTC. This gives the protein CASSAGHLQETQYF.

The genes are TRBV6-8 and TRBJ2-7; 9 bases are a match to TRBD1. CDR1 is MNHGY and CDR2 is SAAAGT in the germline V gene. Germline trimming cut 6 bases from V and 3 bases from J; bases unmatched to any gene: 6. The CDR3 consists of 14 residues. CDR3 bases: TGTGCCAGCAGGGGGACAGGGAAGGGCTACGAGCAGTACTTC. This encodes CASRGTGKGYEQYF.

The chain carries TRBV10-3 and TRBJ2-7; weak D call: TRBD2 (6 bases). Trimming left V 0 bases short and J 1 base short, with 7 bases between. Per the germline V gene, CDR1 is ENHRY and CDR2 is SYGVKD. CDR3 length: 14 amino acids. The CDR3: CAISESRESYEQYF. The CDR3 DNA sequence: TGTGCCATCAGTGAGTCTCGGGAGTCCTACGAGCAGTACTTC.

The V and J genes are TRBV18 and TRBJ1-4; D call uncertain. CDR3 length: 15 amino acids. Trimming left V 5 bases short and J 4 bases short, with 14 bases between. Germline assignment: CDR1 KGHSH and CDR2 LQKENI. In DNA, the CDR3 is TGTGCCAGCTCAAAGGATCCGCTCAGTAATGAAAAACTGTTTTTT. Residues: CASSKDPLSNEKLFF.

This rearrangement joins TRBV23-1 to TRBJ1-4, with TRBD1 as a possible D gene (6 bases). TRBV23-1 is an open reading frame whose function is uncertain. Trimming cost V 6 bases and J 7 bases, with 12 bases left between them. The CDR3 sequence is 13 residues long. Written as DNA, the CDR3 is TGCGCCAGCAGCTTAAGGGGGGGTGAAAAACTGTTTTTT. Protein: CASSLRGGEKLFF.

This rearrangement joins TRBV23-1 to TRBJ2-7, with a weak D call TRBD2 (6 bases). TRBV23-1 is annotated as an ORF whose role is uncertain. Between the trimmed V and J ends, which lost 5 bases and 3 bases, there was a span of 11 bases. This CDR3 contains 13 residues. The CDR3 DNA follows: TGCGCCAGCAGTACAGCGGGCCTCTACGAGCAGTACTTC. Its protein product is CASSTAGLYEQYF.

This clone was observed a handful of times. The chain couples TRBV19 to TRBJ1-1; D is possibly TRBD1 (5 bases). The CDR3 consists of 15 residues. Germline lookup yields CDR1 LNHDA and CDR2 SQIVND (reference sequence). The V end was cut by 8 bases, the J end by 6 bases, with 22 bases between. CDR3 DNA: TGTGCCAGTCAATCACCGTTCTGGGGGATTCCTGAAGCTTTCTTT. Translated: CASQSPFWGIPEAFF.

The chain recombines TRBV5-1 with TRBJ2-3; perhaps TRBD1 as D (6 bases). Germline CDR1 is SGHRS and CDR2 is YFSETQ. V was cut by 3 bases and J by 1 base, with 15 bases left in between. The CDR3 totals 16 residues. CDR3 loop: CASSSRGSGGTDTQYF. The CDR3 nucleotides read TGCGCCAGCAGCTCAAGAGGGTCAGGGGGCACAGATACGCAGTATTTT.